One sample yielded the 5 T cell receptor beta chains listed below, sequenced in a study of Ad26.COV2.S vaccination and SARS-CoV-2 variants. Measured with immunoSEQ multiplex PCR; TCRdb has only the in-frame clones, and not every one. The sample lists hundreds of thousands of clones, 89% seen once, with over 1.3% in the top ten. Treatment given: about 20 received Ad26.COV2.S at low or high dose, single or two shots; five or six received placebo; per-sample allocation not given. Sampling happened 63 days after the first vaccine or placebo injection. Sequencing used peripheral blood, obtained in a trial of Ad26.COV2.S vaccine versus placebo. Source of these receptors: a person aged 18-60 years who received the Ad26.COV2.S COVID-19 vaccine or a placebo.

The J gene is TRBJ2-1, the V gene TRBV5-1, with 9 bases fitting TRBD1. This CDR3 is built from 13 residues. Germline V gene lookup returns CDR1 SGHRS and CDR2 YFSETQ. V was pared by 4 bases and J by 8 bases, with 4 bases of the junction left unmatched. CDR3 residues: CASSRDRVDEQFF. The CDR3, as DNA: TGCGCCAGCAGCCGGGACAGGGTCGATGAGCAGTTCTTC.

This sequence joins TRBV10-2 and TRBJ1-1, with D uncertain. Trimming shortened V by 4 bases and J by 0 bases, and 9 bases separated the two germline ends. This CDR3 contains 14 residues. CDR1 is WSHSY, CDR2 SAAADI, per germline. In nucleotides, the CDR3 is TGCGCCAGCAGTGGTACGAGTCTGAACACTGAAGCTTTCTTT. Amino acids: CASSGTSLNTEAFF.

The chain uses TRBV5-1 and TRBJ2-1; D is perhaps TRBD1 or TRBD2 (6 bases each). CDR3 size: 19 residues. Germline assignment: CDR1 SGHRS and CDR2 YFSETQ. Trimming pared 0 bases from V and 0 bases from J, leaving 19 bases between. The DNA for the CDR3 is TGCGCCAGCAGCTTGGCCTCTAGACGGGGGCCAAGCTCCTACAATGAGCAGTTCTTC. Translating gives CASSLASRRGPSSYNEQFF.

This clone has only one observation. The V and J genes are TRBV6-5 and TRBJ2-7; tentative D call: TRBD2 (5 bases). The CDR3 has 15 amino acids. Trimming cost V 0 bases and J 3 bases, with 12 bases left between them. In germline, CDR1 is MNHEY, CDR2 SVGAGI. CDR3 amino acids: CASSYSIFEGYEQYF. For the CDR3, the DNA is TGTGCCAGCAGTTACTCGATTTTTGAGGGCTACGAGCAGTACTTC.

The rearrangement uses TRBV7-9 and TRBJ1-6; D is unclear. Germline CDR1 SEHNR, CDR2 FQNEAQ (reference sequence). V was cut by 2 bases and J by 0 bases, with 8 bases left in between. This CDR3 has 16 residues. CDR3 protein: CASSLSAGSYNSPLHF. The CDR3 DNA is TGTGCCAGCAGCTTATCCGCGGGCTCCTATAATTCACCCCTCCACTTT. The whole variable domain, remainder taken from reference TRBV7-9 and TRBJ1-6, is DTGVSQNPRHKITKRGQNVTFRCDPISEHNRLYWYRQTLGQGPEFLTYFQNEAQLEKSRLLSDRFSAERPKGSFSTLEIQRTEQGDSAMYLCASSLSAGSYNSPLHFGNGTRLTVT.